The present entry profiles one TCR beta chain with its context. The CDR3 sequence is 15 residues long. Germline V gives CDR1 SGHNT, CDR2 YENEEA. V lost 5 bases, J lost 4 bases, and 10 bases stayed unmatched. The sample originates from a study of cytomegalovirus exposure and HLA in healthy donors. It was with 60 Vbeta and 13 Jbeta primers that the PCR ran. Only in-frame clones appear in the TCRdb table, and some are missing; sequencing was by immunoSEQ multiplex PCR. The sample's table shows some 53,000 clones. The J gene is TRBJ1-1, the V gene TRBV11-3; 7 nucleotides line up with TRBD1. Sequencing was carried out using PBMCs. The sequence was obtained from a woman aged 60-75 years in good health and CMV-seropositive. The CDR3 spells CASSLGGSGGTEAFF. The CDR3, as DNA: TGTGCCAGCAGCCTCGGCGGGTCAGGGGGCACTGAAGCTTTCTTT.